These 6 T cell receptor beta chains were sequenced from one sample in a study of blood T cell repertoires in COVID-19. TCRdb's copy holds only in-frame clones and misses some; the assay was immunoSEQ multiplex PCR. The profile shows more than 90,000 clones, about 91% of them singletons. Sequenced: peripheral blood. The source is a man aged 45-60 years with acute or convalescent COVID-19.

The CDR3 reads CASRPGWANTEAFF. For the CDR3, the DNA is TGTGCCAGCAGGCCAGGGTGGGCGAACACTGAAGCTTTCTTT. The chain combines TRBV6-5 with TRBJ1-1, with TRBD1 as a possible D gene (5 bases). This CDR3 spans 14 amino acids. Deletions cut 6 bases from V and 1 base from J, with 12 bases between. CDR1 and CDR2 (germline): MNHEY, SVGAGI.

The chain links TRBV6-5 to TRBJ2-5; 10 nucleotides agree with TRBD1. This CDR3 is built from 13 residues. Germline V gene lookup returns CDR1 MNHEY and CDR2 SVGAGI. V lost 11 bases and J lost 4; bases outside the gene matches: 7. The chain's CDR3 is CAAVGQGRETQYF. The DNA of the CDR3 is TGTGCCGCGGTGGGACAGGGGCGAGAGACCCAGTACTTC.

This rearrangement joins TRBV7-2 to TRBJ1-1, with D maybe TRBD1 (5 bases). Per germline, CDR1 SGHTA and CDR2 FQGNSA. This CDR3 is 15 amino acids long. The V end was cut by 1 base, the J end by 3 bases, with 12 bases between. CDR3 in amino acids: CASSLGPGQDTEAFF. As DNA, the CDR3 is TGTGCCAGCAGCTTAGGGCCAGGGCAGGACACTGAAGCTTTCTTT.

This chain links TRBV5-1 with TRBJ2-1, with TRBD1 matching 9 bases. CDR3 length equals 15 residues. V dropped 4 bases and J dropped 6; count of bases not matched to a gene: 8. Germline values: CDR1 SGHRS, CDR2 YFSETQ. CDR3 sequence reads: CASSGGTGSLNEQFF. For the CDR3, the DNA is TGCGCCAGCAGCGGCGGGACAGGGTCCCTCAATGAGCAGTTCTTC.

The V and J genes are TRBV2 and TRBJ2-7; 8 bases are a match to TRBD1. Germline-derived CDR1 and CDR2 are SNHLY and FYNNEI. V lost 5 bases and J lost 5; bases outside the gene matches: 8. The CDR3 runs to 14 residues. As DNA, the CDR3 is TGTGCCAGCAGTTCGGACAGGGTCAGCGACGAGCAGTACTTC. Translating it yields CASSSDRVSDEQYF.

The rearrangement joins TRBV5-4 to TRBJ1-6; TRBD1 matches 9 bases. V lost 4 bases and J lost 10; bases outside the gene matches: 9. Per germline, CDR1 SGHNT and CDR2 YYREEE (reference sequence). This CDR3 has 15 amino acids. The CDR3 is CASSPRTGVGSPLHF. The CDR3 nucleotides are TGTGCCAGCAGCCCGCGGACAGGGGTGGGGTCACCCCTCCACTTT.